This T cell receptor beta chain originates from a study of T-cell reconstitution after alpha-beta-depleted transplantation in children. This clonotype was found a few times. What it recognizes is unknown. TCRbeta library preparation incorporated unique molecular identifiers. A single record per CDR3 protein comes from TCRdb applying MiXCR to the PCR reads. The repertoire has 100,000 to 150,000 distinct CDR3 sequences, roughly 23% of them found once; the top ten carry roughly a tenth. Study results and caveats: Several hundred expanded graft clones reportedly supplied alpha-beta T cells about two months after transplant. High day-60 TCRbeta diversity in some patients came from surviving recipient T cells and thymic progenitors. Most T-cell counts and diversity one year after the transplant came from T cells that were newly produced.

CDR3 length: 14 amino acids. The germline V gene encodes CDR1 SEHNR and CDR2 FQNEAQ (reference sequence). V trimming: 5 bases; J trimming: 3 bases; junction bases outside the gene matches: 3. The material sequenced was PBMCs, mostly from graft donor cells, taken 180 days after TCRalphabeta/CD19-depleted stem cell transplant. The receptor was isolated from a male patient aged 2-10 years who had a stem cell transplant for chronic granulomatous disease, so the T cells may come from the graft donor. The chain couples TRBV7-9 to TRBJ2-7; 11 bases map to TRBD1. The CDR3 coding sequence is TGTGCCAGCAGCCAAGGGACAGGGGGCTACGAGCAGTACTTC. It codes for CASSQGTGGYEQYF.